This TCR beta chain stems from a study of shared clonotypes between healthy human individuals. Measured with immunoSEQ multiplex PCR; TCRdb has only the in-frame clones, and not every one. There are some 480,000 clones in the sample; around 79% occur only once, and 12% lies in the top ten. The CDR3 loop spans 16 amino acids. Sequencing used PBMCs. The sequence was collected from a woman aged 40 to 50 in good health. Some clones in this sample may be carry-over from other donors' samples. The V call is TRBV1, the J call TRBJ2-4; the D segment call TRBD2 is taken from the table without a DNA check. TRBV1 is a pseudogene segment. The CDR3 spells CTSSRDPERAKNIQYF. CDR3 nucleotide sequence: TGCACCAGCAGCCGAGATCCGGAGAGGGCCAAAAACATTCAGTACTTC.